This T cell receptor (beta chain) comes out of a study of CD8 T cells in Susac syndrome. An amount of RNA that ranged from about 0.45 to 1 ug was reverse transcribed with random hexamers. Multiplex PCR with immunoSEQ amplified the TCR beta CDR3 across 54 Vbeta and 13 Jbeta. TCRdb re-derived calls from the immunoSEQ multiplex PCR reads in MiXCR, one entry per CDR3 protein. This table has more than 95,000 distinct CDR3 sequences, around 94% appearing once. Of note for this clonotype: Its antigen is unidentified.

Study results and caveats: In its TCR sequencing and HLA analysis, the study acknowledged that the number of individuals was relatively small.

Peripheral blood CD8+ and CD4+ T cells were profiled by TCR beta sequencing. TEMRA cells were FACS-enriched, and CD8+ and CD4+ T cells were isolated negatively. The ends were cut back, 3 bases at V and 6 bases at J, with 11 bases in the middle. This CDR3 spans 13 amino acids. Germline V CDR1 and CDR2: SGHTA, FQGNSA. Sequencing was performed on CD4+ T cells from PBMCs. This clonotype was sampled from a human donor in good health. This chain joins TRBV7-2 and TRBJ1-2; D is undetermined. The CDR3 bases are TGTGCCAGCAGCTTCACCGGTAGAGATGGCTACACCTTC. Translating gives CASSFTGRDGYTF.